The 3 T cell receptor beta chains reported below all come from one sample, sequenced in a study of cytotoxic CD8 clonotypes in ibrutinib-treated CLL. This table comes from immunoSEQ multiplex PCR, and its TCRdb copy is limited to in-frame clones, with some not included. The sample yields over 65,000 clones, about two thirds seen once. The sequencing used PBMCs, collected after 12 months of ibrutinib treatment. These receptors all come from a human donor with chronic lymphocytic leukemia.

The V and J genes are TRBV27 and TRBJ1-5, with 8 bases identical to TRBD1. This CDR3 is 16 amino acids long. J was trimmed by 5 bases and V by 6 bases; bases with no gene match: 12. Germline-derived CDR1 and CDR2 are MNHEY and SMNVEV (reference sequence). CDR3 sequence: CASRQRQGSVYQPQHF. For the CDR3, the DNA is TGTGCCAGCAGGCAAAGACAGGGGAGTGTATATCAGCCCCAGCATTTT.

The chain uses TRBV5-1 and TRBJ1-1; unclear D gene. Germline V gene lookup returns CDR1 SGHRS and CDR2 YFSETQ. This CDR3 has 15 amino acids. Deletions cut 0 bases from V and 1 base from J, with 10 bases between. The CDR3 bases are TGCGCCAGCAGCTTGGATGGACGGCCGAACACTGAAGCTTTCTTT. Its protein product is CASSLDGRPNTEAFF.

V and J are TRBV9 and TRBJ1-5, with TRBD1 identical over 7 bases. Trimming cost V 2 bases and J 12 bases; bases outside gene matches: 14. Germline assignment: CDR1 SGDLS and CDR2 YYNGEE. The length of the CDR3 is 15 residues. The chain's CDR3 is CASSVGTASISHQHF. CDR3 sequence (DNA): TGTGCCAGCAGCGTCGGGACAGCCTCAATCAGCCACCAGCATTTT.